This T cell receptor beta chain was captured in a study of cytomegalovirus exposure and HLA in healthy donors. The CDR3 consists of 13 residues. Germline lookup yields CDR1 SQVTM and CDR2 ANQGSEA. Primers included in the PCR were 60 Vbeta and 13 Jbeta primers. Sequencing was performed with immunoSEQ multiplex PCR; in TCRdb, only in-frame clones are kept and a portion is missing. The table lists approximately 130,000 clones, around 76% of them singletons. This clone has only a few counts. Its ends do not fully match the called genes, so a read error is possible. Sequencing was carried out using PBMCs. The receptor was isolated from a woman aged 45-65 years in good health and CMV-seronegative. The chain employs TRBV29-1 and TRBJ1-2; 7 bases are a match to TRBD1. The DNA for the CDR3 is TGCAGCGTTGAAGACAGGGGGAACTATGGCTACCCCTTC. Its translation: CSVEDRGNYGYPF.